At least ten counts were recorded for the clone carrying this TCR beta chain. The time point was: newly diagnosed GD, antithyroid drugs for less than 3 months. The TCR library used RNA extracted from PBMCs. This sample stems from a study of regulatory T cells in long-lasting Graves disease. iRepertoire HTBI primers and Arm-PCR of CDR3 regions built TCR beta libraries. MiXCR, run by TCRdb on the multiplex PCR reads, gives a single entry per CDR3 protein. This table holds about 500,000 distinct CDR3 sequences, approximately 12% found once. This sample also appeared in a second study, on T cells in Graves' hyperthyroidism and ophthalmopathy.

The sequence was obtained from a woman aged 30 to 39 with Graves disease. The sequencing here drew on peripheral blood mononuclear cells (PBMCs), taken at new diagnosis, from a patient treated with antithyroid drugs.

The CDR3 reads CASSKGQLATDTQYF. In DNA, the CDR3 is TGTGCCAGCAGTAAAGGACAGCTTGCCACAGATACGCAGTATTTT. V is TRBV2 and J is TRBJ2-3, with D possibly being TRBD1 (6 bases). The CDR3 is 15 amino acids. V was shortened by 5 bases and J by 2 bases, with 14 bases between the two germline ends. Per the germline V gene, CDR1 is SNHLY and CDR2 is FYNNEI. Full variable domain (rest looked up from reference TRBV2 and TRBJ2-3): EPEVTQTPSHQVTQMGQEVILRCVPISNHLYFYWYRQILGQKVEFLVSFYNNEISEKSEIFDDQFSVERPDGSNFTLKIRSTKLEDSAMYFCASSKGQLATDTQYFGPGTRLTVL.